This passage covers 18 T cell receptor beta chains from one sample sequenced in a study of T cells after yellow fever vaccination. Using its own MiXCR run on the 5' RACE reads, TCRdb lists one record per CDR3 protein. The table shows under 200,000 distinct CDR3 sequences, with approximately 11% occurring only once. The sequences come from CD8+ T cells sorted from PBMCs, collected 15 days after the yellow fever booster vaccination. These receptors all come from a man aged 18 to 30 who received the YFV17D yellow fever vaccine.

This clonotype was counted only a few times. The chain recombines TRBV4-1 with TRBJ2-7, with D perhaps given as TRBD1 or TRBD2 (6 bases each). Germline-derived CDR1 and CDR2 are MGHRA and YSYEKL. The CDR3 has 14 residues. V lost 4 bases, J lost 3 bases, and 13 bases lay in between. CDR3 sequence reads: CASSLRGRDYEQYF. CDR3 DNA: TGCGCCAGCAGCCTCCGGGGGCGAGACTACGAGCAGTACTTC.

The V gene is TRBV19, the J gene TRBJ2-3; the match to TRBD1 covers 7 bases. V shed 6 bases and J 0 bases; nucleotides not matched to a gene: 9. This CDR3 region has 16 residues. Germline assignment: CDR1 LNHDA and CDR2 SQIVND (reference sequence). This CDR3 is CASSPILGQSTDTQYF. Here the CDR3 DNA reads TGTGCCAGTAGCCCAATTTTGGGACAGAGCACAGATACGCAGTATTTT.

In DNA, the CDR3 is TGTGCCAGCAGCCGTAGGGGGGGGGCTTCGAGGCAAGAGACCCAGTACTTC. Its translation: CASSRRGGASRQETQYF. The chain is built from TRBV9 and TRBJ2-5; the D gene is possibly TRBD2 (7 bases). The CDR3 has 17 amino acids. The germline V gene has CDR1 SGDLS and CDR2 YYNGEE. V was clipped by 4 bases and J by 2 bases, with 21 bases between them.

This clonotype has just a few counts. CDR3 nucleotide sequence: TGTGCCAGCAGCTTAGGTGTCGGGGAGGCGCCTTACAATGAGCAGTTCTTC. Translated: CASSLGVGEAPYNEQFF. This chain connects TRBV7-9 to TRBJ2-1; TRBD2 might be the D (6 bases). The CDR3 length is 17 residues. V was cut by 1 base and J by 4 bases, with 17 bases left in between. The germline V gene has CDR1 SEHNR and CDR2 FQNEAQ (reference sequence).

The rearrangement links TRBV7-9 to TRBJ2-1; D unresolved. Deletions cut 4 bases from V and 4 bases from J, with 17 bases between. The CDR3 is made up of 16 amino acids. The germline V gene encodes CDR1 SEHNR and CDR2 FQNEAQ (reference sequence). CDR3 amino acids: CASSSRPSRSYNEQFF. CDR3 DNA: TGTGCCAGCAGCTCACGGCCCTCCAGAAGTTACAATGAGCAGTTCTTC.

The CDR3: CASSQHREANTEAFF. DNA of the CDR3: TGCGCCAGCAGCCAACACAGGGAGGCGAACACTGAAGCTTTCTTT. V gene TRBV4-1 combines with J gene TRBJ1-1; maybe TRBD1 (6 bases). CDR3 length: 15 residues. Germline V lookup: CDR1 MGHRA, CDR2 YSYEKL. Trimming cost V 2 bases and J 1 base, with 11 bases left between them.

This clonotype was observed a handful of times. V and J are TRBV9 and TRBJ2-7; the D gene is possibly TRBD1 (5 bases). The CDR3 loop spans 15 amino acids. V was clipped by 0 bases and J by 1 base, with 11 bases between them. The V gene's germline CDR1 is SGDLS and CDR2 YYNGEE. The CDR3 DNA reads as TGTGCCAGCAGCGTAGATGAGACAGTATCCTACGAGCAGTACTTC. Its protein product is CASSVDETVSYEQYF.

This clonotype was seen only once. The gene calls are TRBV20-1 and TRBJ2-3; D possibly corresponds to TRBD2 (7 bases). Germline CDR1 DFQATT, CDR2 SNEGSKA (reference sequence). The CDR3 runs 15 residues. V was pared by 7 bases and J by 3 bases, with 20 bases between. The CDR3 coding sequence is TGCAGTGGGTGCGGGGGCCCTCGGGAGACAGATACGCAGTATTTT. Translating gives CSGCGGPRETDTQYF.

The chain combines TRBV20-1 with TRBJ2-2; D call uncertain. V lost 3 bases, J lost 1 base, and 12 bases lay in between. Germline CDR1 and CDR2: DFQATT and SNEGSKA (reference sequence). CDR3 length: 15 residues. The CDR3 loop is CSASLFRLNTGELFF. The CDR3 DNA reads TGCAGTGCTAGTTTATTTAGGCTGAACACCGGGGAGCTGTTTTTT.

V is TRBV10-3 and J is TRBJ1-6; the D gene is possibly TRBD1 (5 bases). The V gene lost 7 bases and the J gene lost 5 bases, with 9 bases spanning the gap. Germline V gene sequence: CDR1 ENHRY, CDR2 SYGVKD. The CDR3 extends over 13 amino acids. CDR3 bases: TGTGCCATCACCGACAGTAATAATTCACCCCTCCACTTT. As protein: CAITDSNNSPLHF.

This clonotype was detected only a few times. The chain has TRBV9 and TRBJ1-2; weak D call: TRBD1 (6 bases). V was clipped by 4 bases and J by 4 bases, with 11 bases between them. This CDR3 contains 13 residues. Germline-derived CDR1 and CDR2 are SGDLS and YYNGEE. The CDR3 is CASSPPDSYGYTF. CDR3 coding DNA: TGTGCCAGCAGCCCACCGGACAGCTATGGCTACACCTTC. Complete variable domain (other parts from reference TRBV9 and TRBJ1-2): DSGVTQTPKHLITATGQRVTLRCSPRSGDLSVYWYQQSLDQGLQFLIQYYNGEERAKGNILERFSAQQFPDLHSELNLSSLELGDSALYFCASSPPDSYGYTFGSGTRLTVV.

The CDR3 loop is CASSQVGITDTQYF. In nucleotides, the CDR3 is TGTGCCAGCAGCCAAGTGGGGATCACAGATACGCAGTATTTT. The J gene is TRBJ2-3, the V gene TRBV14; D is unclear. The ends were cut back, 1 base at V and 2 bases at J, with 7 bases in the middle. Germline CDR1 reads SGHDN; CDR2 reads FVKESK. This CDR3 spans 14 amino acids.

The chain uses TRBV28 and TRBJ1-2; D possibly corresponds to TRBD1 (6 bases). The CDR3 sequence is 14 residues long. Trimming took 8 bases from V and 4 from J, leaving 17 bases between them. The V gene's germline CDR1 is MDHEN and CDR2 SYDVKM. The CDR3 DNA reads as TGTGCCAGCCTCGAACGTGGGGGCGCCTATGGCTACACCTTC. Translation gives CASLERGGAYGYTF.

The rearrangement links TRBV12-3 or TRBV12-4 to TRBJ1-2; no firm D call. Trimming shortened V by 5 bases and J by 7 bases, and 11 bases separated the two germline ends. The CDR3 runs to 12 residues. The CDR3: CASSNNVRGYTF. DNA of the CDR3: TGTGCCAGCAGTAATAATGTACGTGGCTACACCTTC.

This clonotype was seen ten or more times. The J gene is TRBJ2-5, the V gene TRBV20-1, with TRBD1 as a possible D gene (6 bases). The length of the CDR3 is 15 residues. V was cut by 3 bases and J by 1 base, with 15 bases left in between. Germline V gene sequence: CDR1 DFQATT, CDR2 SNEGSKA (reference sequence). The CDR3 spells CSARSGHTLQETQYF. In DNA, the CDR3 is TGCAGTGCTAGGTCGGGACACACTCTCCAAGAGACCCAGTACTTC.

This clonotype has more than one count but fewer than ten. This chain connects TRBV29-1 to TRBJ2-4; the D is unclear. The germline V gene encodes CDR1 SQVTM and CDR2 ANQGSEA. The CDR3 is 11 amino acids. V was pared by 4 bases and J by 2 bases, with 3 bases between. The CDR3: CSVVTKNIQYF. The CDR3 DNA sequence: TGCAGCGTTGTGACCAAAAACATTCAGTACTTC.

This clonotype has ten or more counts. The chain is built from TRBV5-1 and TRBJ2-3, with 9 bases aligning to TRBD1. The CDR3 spans 14 residues. CDR1 SGHRS and CDR2 YFSETQ come from the germline V gene. V trimming: 3 bases; J trimming: 4 bases; junction bases outside the gene matches: 3. The CDR3 DNA reads TGCGCCAGCAGCTCCGGACAGGGGTCAGATACGCAGTATTTT. It is translated as CASSSGQGSDTQYF. Full variable domain (outside the CDR3, taken from reference TRBV5-1 and TRBJ2-3): KAGVTQTPRYLIKTRGQQVTLSCSPISGHRSVSWYQQTPGQGLQFLFEYFSETQRNKGNFPGRFSGRQFSNSRSEMNVSTLELGDSALYLCASSSGQGSDTQYFGPGTRLTVL.

The chain couples TRBV11-2 to TRBJ1-2; the D is unclear. The CDR3 contains 15 residues. CDR1 and CDR2 from the germline V gene are SGHAT and FQNNGV. Trimming cost V 1 base and J 0 bases, with 9 bases left between them. In DNA, the CDR3 is TGTGCCAGCAGCTTAGCGGTCGGAGCTAACTATGGCTACACCTTC. Residues: CASSLAVGANYGYTF.